Presented here are 24 T cell receptor beta chains from one specimen sequenced in a study of blood T cell repertoires in COVID-19 (dated by TCRdb to 2018 to 2020). The library came from the immunoSEQ multiplex PCR assay. TCRdb carries this immuneACCESS record with in-frame sequences only. Its versions omit some clonotypes, under half of them owing to an unresolved V gene in the studies checked, with the rest unexplained. The sample yields approximately 150,000 clones; 70% to 80% were counted once. The ten largest account for 7% to 10% of the sample. Material: peripheral blood. The receptors shown here come from a woman in her sixties with COVID-19, enrolled during active disease.

This clone was detected once. This CDR3 is also generated by other DNA sequences in the sample. The rearrangement links TRBV6-2 or TRBV6-3 to TRBJ2-1, with 12 bases that match TRBD2. This CDR3 spans 15 amino acids. The V and J ends lost 5 bases and 3 bases, in that order; junction bases with no gene match: 2. Germline values: CDR1 MNHEY, CDR2 SVGEGT. The CDR3 DNA follows: TGTGCCAGCAGTCCGACTAGCGGGAGCTACAATGAGCAGTTCTTC. It translates to CASSPTSGSYNEQFF.

The chain couples TRBV5-6 to TRBJ2-3, with TRBD2 matching over 14 bases. Losses at the gene ends were 4 bases for V and 6 bases for J; bases not matched to a gene: 13. From germline, CDR1 is SGHDT and CDR2 YYEEEE. The CDR3 is made up of 18 amino acids. The DNA of the CDR3 is TGTGCCAGCAGCAGGGGACTAGCGGGGGACCCCATCTCGGATACGCAGTATTTT. As protein: CASSRGLAGDPISDTQYF.

V is TRBV29-1 and J is TRBJ1-2, with 8 bases that match TRBD1. The germline V gene encodes CDR1 SQVTM and CDR2 ANQGSEA. The CDR3 loop spans 13 amino acids. V was pared by 3 bases and J by 2 bases, with 2 bases of the junction left unmatched. CDR3 sequence reads: CSVDDRGNYGYTF. The CDR3 DNA sequence: TGCAGCGTTGATGACAGGGGCAACTATGGCTACACCTTC.

This clone was found once. The chain has TRBV18 and TRBJ2-1; 10 positions match TRBD1. The V gene end was trimmed by 8 bases and the J gene end by 1 base; junction bases not matched to a gene: 14. This CDR3 spans 18 amino acids. The germline CDR1 and CDR2 sequences are KGHSH and LQKENI. The CDR3 spells CASAPQVLGQGSYNEQFF. CDR3 sequence (DNA): TGTGCCAGCGCCCCACAAGTCCTGGGACAGGGGTCCTACAATGAGCAGTTCTTC.

The chain has TRBV6-5 and TRBJ1-6; possibly TRBD1 for D (6 bases). Germline loops: CDR1 MNHEY, CDR2 SVGAGI. The CDR3 loop spans 15 amino acids. Trimming removed 6 bases from V and 10 bases from J, with 19 bases in between. Written as DNA, the CDR3 is TGTGCCAGCAGCCCGATCACAGGGATGGAATCACCCCTCCACTTT. Its translation: CASSPITGMESPLHF.

This clone was detected only once. This chain connects TRBV11-1 to TRBJ1-2, with D possibly being TRBD1 (6 bases). Trimming pared 5 bases from V and 6 bases from J, leaving 22 bases between. This CDR3 comprises 16 residues. Germline CDR1 SGHAT, CDR2 FQDESV (reference sequence). The CDR3 region is CASSLNPGQVTDGYTF. In DNA, the CDR3 is TGTGCCAGCAGCCTGAATCCGGGACAAGTCACCGATGGCTACACCTTC.

The rearrangement uses TRBV6-5 and TRBJ1-3; 9 bases are a match to TRBD1. The CDR3 covers 16 residues. Germline V lookup: CDR1 MNHEY, CDR2 SVGAGI. V was clipped by 0 bases and J by 2 bases; unmatched bases: 2. The CDR3 protein is CASSYSRQGAGNTIYF. In DNA form, the CDR3 reads TGTGCCAGCAGTTACTCGAGACAGGGGGCTGGAAACACCATATATTTT.

This chain joins TRBV3-1 (or the pseudogene TRBV3-2) and TRBJ1-5; 8 bases fit TRBD1. CDR1 and CDR2 from the germline V gene are LGHDT and YNNKEL (reference sequence). V was clipped by 3 bases and J by 7 bases; unmatched bases: 5. This CDR3 contains 14 residues. Written as DNA, the CDR3 is TGTGCCAGCAGCCACAGGGGGCGCGAGCAGCCCCAGCATTTT. Its protein is CASSHRGREQPQHF.

The chain combines TRBV6-5 with TRBJ2-5; possibly TRBD1 for D (6 bases). Germline V gene lookup returns CDR1 MNHEY and CDR2 SVGAGI. The CDR3 is 14 amino acids. Trimming removed 7 bases at V and 4 bases at J, with 16 bases between. The CDR3 DNA reads as TGTGCCAGCACCCCAACAGGGTGGGGAGAGACCCAGTACTTC. Protein: CASTPTGWGETQYF.

V gene TRBV5-6 combines with J gene TRBJ1-5; 9 nucleotides agree with TRBD1. The CDR3 is 15 residues long. Germline loops: CDR1 SGHDT, CDR2 YYEEEE. With 4 bases clipped from V and 1 base from J, the junction kept 3 bases outside the gene matches. This chain's CDR3 is CASSGTGLSNQPQHF. For the CDR3, the DNA is TGTGCCAGCAGCGGGACAGGGCTCAGCAATCAGCCCCAGCATTTT.

V gene TRBV18 combines with J gene TRBJ1-2, with TRBD1 matching 7 bases. Trimming cost V 6 bases and J 4 bases; bases outside gene matches: 8. The germline V gene has CDR1 KGHSH and CDR2 LQKENI. The CDR3 length is 14 residues. CDR3 region: CASSTGVMGYGYTF. The CDR3 DNA reads TGTGCCAGCTCTACAGGGGTAATGGGCTATGGCTACACCTTC.

The V and J genes are TRBV19 and TRBJ2-5; TRBD2 matches at 15 bases. With 1 base clipped from V and 4 bases from J, the junction kept 16 bases outside the gene matches. CDR3 length equals 21 residues. In germline, CDR1 is LNHDA, CDR2 SQIVND (reference sequence). The CDR3: CASSIVASAGLAGGLGETQYF. CDR3 sequence (DNA): TGTGCCAGTAGTATAGTGGCTTCTGCGGGACTAGCGGGGGGATTGGGAGAGACCCAGTACTTC.

This clone was counted between two and nine times. This chain joins TRBV2 and TRBJ1-5; 8 bases match TRBD1. CDR1 and CDR2 from the germline V gene are SNHLY and FYNNEI. With V trimmed by 1 base and J by 3 bases, 5 bases remained unmatched. This CDR3 contains 16 residues. CDR3 nucleotides: TGTGCCAGCAGTGAAGTAGGACAGGGCTACAATCAGCCCCAGCATTTT. It encodes CASSEVGQGYNQPQHF.

This clone occurred once. The gene calls are TRBV18 and TRBJ2-3, with a tentative D call TRBD2 (6 bases). Looked up from germline, CDR1 is KGHSH and CDR2 is LQKENI. V was shortened by 1 base and J by 2 bases, with 7 bases between the two germline ends. This CDR3 has 14 residues. The CDR3 region has the DNA TGTGCCAGCTCACCACGGGGGGTCACAGATACGCAGTATTTT. As protein: CASSPRGVTDTQYF.

J is TRBJ1-4 and V is TRBV3-1 (or the pseudogene TRBV3-2); no definite D call. CDR3 length: 13 residues. V was cut by 0 bases and J by 8 bases, with 7 bases left in between. Looked up from germline, CDR1 is LGHDT and CDR2 is YNNKEL (reference sequence). The CDR3 here is CASSQEIGEKLFF. For the CDR3, the DNA is TGTGCCAGCAGCCAAGAGATCGGGGAAAAACTGTTTTTT.

V usage is TRBV7-9 and J usage is TRBJ2-1; D is ambiguous. Germline-derived CDR1 and CDR2 are SEHNR and FQNEAQ (reference sequence). The germline V and J ends were trimmed by 5 bases and 0 bases, with 11 bases remaining between them. The CDR3 contains 15 residues. CDR3 in DNA: TGTGCCAGCAGCCAAAGCGCGAGCTCCTACAATGAGCAGTTCTTC. This translates into CASSQSASSYNEQFF.

A note on this clone: Other nucleotide sequences in the sample specify the same CDR3. The chain employs TRBV9 and TRBJ1-2; possible D gene TRBD1, 5 bases. This CDR3 has 13 amino acids. Trimming took 0 bases from V and 8 from J, leaving 11 bases between them. From germline, CDR1 is SGDLS and CDR2 YYNGEE. The CDR3 DNA is TGTGCCAGCAGCGTAGACCAGGGAGGCGGCTACACCTTC. The encoded protein is CASSVDQGGGYTF. The variable domain in full, completed from reference TRBV9 and TRBJ1-2, reads DSGVTQTPKHLITATGQRVTLRCSPRSGDLSVYWYQQSLDQGLQFLIQYYNGEERAKGNILERFSAQQFPDLHSELNLSSLELGDSALYFCASSVDQGGGYTFGSGTRLTVV.

This chain's CDR3 is CASSLPRTGSMIQETQYF. For the CDR3, the DNA is TGTGCCAGCAGTTTACCCAGGACAGGGTCGATGATACAAGAGACCCAGTACTTC. This chain links TRBV28 with TRBJ2-5; 8 bases line up with TRBD1. This CDR3 has 18 amino acids. After removal of 2 bases from V and 2 bases from J, the junction contained 13 bases not matched to a gene. From germline, CDR1 is MDHEN and CDR2 SYDVKM. Variable domain in full (rest from reference TRBV28 and TRBJ2-5): DVKVTQSSRYLVKRTGEKVFLECVQDMDHENMFWYRQDPGLGLRLIYFSYDVKMKEKGDIPEGYSVSREKKERFSLILESASTNQTSMYLCASSLPRTGSMIQETQYFGPGTRLLVL.

The genes are TRBV6-2 or TRBV6-3 and TRBJ2-7, with 10 bases identical to TRBD2. The germline gives CDR1 MNHEY, CDR2 SVGEGT. This CDR3 has 15 residues. Unmatched junction bases numbered 2, after V lost 0 bases and J lost 3 bases. The CDR3 is CASSYSGTSVYEQYF. The CDR3 nucleotides are TGTGCCAGCAGTTACTCGGGGACTAGCGTCTACGAGCAGTACTTC.

Comment on this clone: A much larger clone differs from this one at a single base, so this may be a read error. The rearrangement joins TRBV9 to TRBJ1-1; 9 bases line up with TRBD1. The CDR3 loop spans 14 amino acids. V lost 4 bases, J lost 1 base, and 2 bases stayed unmatched. CDR1 and CDR2 (germline): SGDLS, YYNGEE. As DNA, the CDR3 is TGTGCCAGCAGCTCGGGACAGGGGAACACTGAAGCTTTCTTT. It encodes CASSSGQGNTEAFF.

J is TRBJ2-7 and V is TRBV5-8; the D gene is possibly TRBD1 (5 bases). The CDR3 spans 15 residues. Germline V gene data show CDR1 as SGHTS and CDR2 as YDEGEE. Trimming pared 2 bases from V and 4 bases from J, leaving 16 bases between. The CDR3 sequence: CASSFTRKGNYEQYF. The CDR3 DNA is TGTGCCAGCAGCTTCACCCGCAAGGGGAATTACGAGCAGTACTTC.

This clone occurred once. The rearrangement uses TRBV28 and TRBJ1-4; D is unresolved. Trimming took off 9 bases at V and 3 bases at J, with 8 bases between the two ends. This CDR3 is 12 amino acids long. Germline-derived CDR1 and CDR2 are MDHEN and SYDVKM. DNA of the CDR3: TGTGCCAGTTGGGCCCCTAATGAAAAACTGTTTTTT. This translates into CASWAPNEKLFF. The variable domain in full, with the rest retrieved from reference TRBV28 and TRBJ1-4, is DVKVTQSSRYLVKRTGEKVFLECVQDMDHENMFWYRQDPGLGLRLIYFSYDVKMKEKGDIPEGYSVSREKKERFSLILESASTNQTSMYLCASWAPNEKLFFGSGTQLSVL.

CDR3 amino acids: CASSYGWTTREQYF. The CDR3, as DNA: TGTGCCAGCAGTTACGGATGGACAACCCGCGAGCAGTACTTC. The chain is built from TRBV6-5 and TRBJ2-7; TRBD1 is a possible D gene (5 bases). With 2 bases removed from V and 6 bases from J, the gap between germline ends came to 14 bases. CDR1 and CDR2 (germline): MNHEY, SVGAGI. There are 14 residues in the CDR3.

The V and J genes are TRBV19 and TRBJ1-5, with TRBD1 matching over 8 bases. The V gene's germline CDR1 is LNHDA and CDR2 SQIVND (reference sequence). The J segment lost 5 bases and the V segment lost 5 bases, leaving 5 bases of the junction unmatched. CDR3 length equals 14 residues. The CDR3 coding sequence is TGTGCCAGTAGTGCCGACAGGGGAGATCAGCCCCAGCATTTT. It codes for CASSADRGDQPQHF.